The 20 T cell receptor beta chains presented below share a single source sample, sequenced in a study of cytomegalovirus exposure and HLA in healthy donors. PCR involved 60 Vbeta and 13 Jbeta primers. This table comes from immunoSEQ multiplex PCR, and its TCRdb copy is limited to in-frame clones, with some not included. The sample comprises about 210,000 clones, 85% of which are singletons, and approximately 0.24% rests with the top ten. Sequenced material: PBMCs. The receptors were sampled from a girl aged 2 to 9 in good health and CMV-seronegative.

This chain links TRBV10-2 with TRBJ1-3; TRBD1 matches 9 bases. Unmatched junction bases numbered 4, after V lost 6 bases and J lost 4 bases. The V gene's germline CDR1 is WSHSY and CDR2 SAAADI. CDR3 length: 14 residues. For the CDR3, the DNA is TGCGCCAGCAGCCACAGGGGGCAGGGAAACACCATATATTTT. This sequence encodes CASSHRGQGNTIYF.

The chain has TRBV27 and TRBJ1-4; D not certain. CDR3 length equals 15 residues. The germline V gene encodes CDR1 MNHEY and CDR2 SMNVEV (reference sequence). V was cut by 4 bases and J by 1 base, with 10 bases left in between. In nucleotides, the CDR3 is TGTGCCAGCAGTTCGCCCGGGGTAACTAATGAAAAACTGTTTTTT. Protein sequence: CASSSPGVTNEKLFF.

The chain recombines TRBV9 with TRBJ2-3; perhaps TRBD2 as D (6 bases). The CDR3 is 15 residues long. With 2 bases removed from V and 1 base from J, the gap between germline ends came to 11 bases. CDR1 SGDLS and CDR2 YYNGEE come from the germline V gene. CDR3 sequence: CASSVIQRGTDTQYF. CDR3 DNA sequence: TGTGCCAGCAGCGTCATCCAGCGGGGCACAGATACGCAGTATTTT.

V is TRBV5-1 and J is TRBJ2-7; 10 positions agree with TRBD1. The CDR3 loop spans 14 amino acids. J lost 4 bases, V lost 4 bases, and 5 bases had no gene match. Germline V gene sequence: CDR1 SGHRS, CDR2 YFSETQ. CDR3 in DNA: TGCGCCAGCAGCCCCGGACAGGGGGGTTACGAGCAGTACTTC. This codes for CASSPGQGGYEQYF.

V is TRBV6-1 and J is TRBJ1-2; 8 nucleotides agree with TRBD1. Per germline, CDR1 MNHNS and CDR2 SASEGT. The CDR3 contains 13 residues. Germline trimming cut 4 bases from V and 6 bases from J; bases unmatched to any gene: 4. The CDR3 sequence: CASSGTGSDGYTF. The CDR3 region has the DNA TGTGCCAGCAGTGGGACAGGGAGCGATGGCTACACCTTC.

The chain links TRBV19 to TRBJ2-1, with D perhaps TRBD2 (5 bases). The germline CDR1 and CDR2 sequences are LNHDA and SQIVND (reference sequence). V lost 5 bases and J lost 3, with 8 bases in between. CDR3 size: 13 residues. The CDR3 is CASSWTLYNEQFF. For the CDR3, the DNA is TGTGCCAGTAGTTGGACTCTCTACAATGAGCAGTTCTTC. The variable domain in full, completed from reference TRBV19 and TRBJ2-1, reads DGGITQSPKYLFRKEGQNVTLSCEQNLNHDAMYWYRQDPGQGLRLIYYSQIVNDFQKGDIAEGYSVSREKKESFPLTVTSAQKNPTAFYLCASSWTLYNEQFFGPGTRLTVL.

Remarks on this clone: Germline and junction disagree at one end, which may indicate a read error. The V call is TRBV2, the J call TRBJ2-7, with TRBD2 identical over 7 bases. Germline V gene sequence: CDR1 SNHLY, CDR2 FYNNEI. This CDR3 comprises 13 residues. This chain's CDR3 is CASSAGGLYGQYF. CDR3 DNA sequence: TGTGCCAGCAGTGCGGGGGGACTCTACGGGCAGTACTTC.

The V call is TRBV25-1, the J call TRBJ1-2; no definite D call. The germline V and J ends were trimmed by 0 bases and 7 bases, with 9 bases remaining between them. Germline V CDR1 and CDR2: MGHDK, SYGVNS. The CDR3 consists of 13 residues. CDR3 protein: CASSEYSGAGYTF. The DNA of the CDR3 is TGTGCCAGCAGTGAATATTCAGGCGCTGGCTACACCTTC.

V is TRBV29-1 and J is TRBJ2-3, with D unresolved. Germline V gene lookup returns CDR1 SQVTM and CDR2 ANQGSEA. V was trimmed by 5 bases and J by 3 bases, leaving 15 bases between them. CDR3 length: 14 residues. The CDR3 region is CSVLWRQKTDTQYF. The CDR3 DNA reads as TGCAGCGTTCTATGGCGGCAGAAAACAGATACGCAGTATTTT.

This rearrangement joins TRBV27 to TRBJ1-2; 8 bases align to TRBD1. Trimming at V came to 0 bases and at J to 3 bases, leaving 3 bases not matched to a gene. The CDR3 runs to 15 residues. In germline, CDR1 is MNHEY, CDR2 SMNVEV (reference sequence). In DNA form, the CDR3 reads TGTGCCAGCAGTTTATCAACAGGGGGAGACTATGGCTACACCTTC. Translating it yields CASSLSTGGDYGYTF.

V is TRBV27 and J is TRBJ1-2, with TRBD1 matching over 11 bases. Germline V gene sequence: CDR1 MNHEY, CDR2 SMNVEV (reference sequence). Unmatched junction bases numbered 12, after V lost 5 bases and J lost 7 bases. CDR3 size: 16 residues. The CDR3 protein is CASSPLPDRGRSGYTF. The CDR3 nucleotides are TGTGCCAGCAGTCCCTTGCCGGACAGGGGGCGCTCTGGCTACACCTTC.

On this clone itself: An end of the junction differs from the germline gene, which may be a read error. The chain couples TRBV2 to TRBJ2-7, with 9 bases fitting TRBD1. The germline V gene has CDR1 SNHLY and CDR2 FYNNEI. The CDR3 has 11 residues. This chain's CDR3 is CASSERGQGDF. CDR3 nucleotides: TGTGCCAGCAGTGAGAGGGGACAGGGTGACTTC.

V usage is TRBV4-1 and J usage is TRBJ2-3; the D gene is possibly TRBD2 (5 bases). The CDR3 totals 16 residues. Trimming pared 2 bases from V and 0 bases from J, leaving 12 bases between. CDR1 is MGHRA and CDR2 is YSYEKL in the germline V gene. The CDR3 nucleotides read TGCGCCAGCAGCCAAAGTTCGGGGTTTAGCACAGATACGCAGTATTTT. It is translated as CASSQSSGFSTDTQYF.

V and J are TRBV6-1 and TRBJ2-7; D unclear. The germline CDR1 and CDR2 sequences are MNHNS and SASEGT. The CDR3 has 15 residues. Trimming removed 0 bases at V and 4 bases at J, with 13 bases between. CDR3 protein: CASSEAGRRRYEQYF. The CDR3 region has the DNA TGTGCCAGCAGTGAAGCGGGTAGGAGAAGGTACGAGCAGTACTTC.

The chain is built from TRBV6-1 and TRBJ2-7; 7 positions match TRBD1. The CDR3 loop spans 17 amino acids. Germline V gene lookup returns CDR1 MNHNS and CDR2 SASEGT. Trimming removed 4 bases from V and 4 bases from J; junction bases left unmatched: 16. The CDR3 region is CASSARKGALTGYEQYF. For the CDR3, the DNA is TGTGCCAGCAGTGCACGTAAGGGGGCTCTAACAGGATACGAGCAGTACTTC.

The chain recombines TRBV5-6 with TRBJ2-7; 9 bases are shared with TRBD1. Per germline, CDR1 SGHDT and CDR2 YYEEEE. The CDR3 covers 14 residues. V lost 3 bases, J lost 6 bases, and 7 bases stayed unmatched. The CDR3 nucleotides read TGTGCCAGCAGCTGGGGCACAGGGGGCCGCGAGCAGTACTTC. Protein sequence: CASSWGTGGREQYF.

The rearrangement links TRBV6-6 to TRBJ1-3, with 11 bases aligning to TRBD1. Per germline, CDR1 MNHNY and CDR2 SVGAGI (reference sequence). The CDR3 contains 14 residues. J lost 8 bases, V lost 7 bases, and 7 bases had no gene match. As DNA, the CDR3 is TGTGCCAGCATTTCCGGGACAGGGGGAGACACCATATATTTT. Encoded protein: CASISGTGGDTIYF.

V and J are TRBV6-1 and TRBJ2-3, with TRBD2 matching 9 bases. J was trimmed by 8 bases and V by 4 bases; bases with no gene match: 10. The CDR3 spans 15 residues. Germline V gives CDR1 MNHNS, CDR2 SASEGT. In nucleotides, the CDR3 is TGTGCCAGCAGTGCGGAGCGGGGGGTATTAGGTACGCAGTATTTT. As protein: CASSAERGVLGTQYF.

V and J are TRBV10-3 and TRBJ1-1; TRBD1 matches 9 bases. The CDR3 sequence is 16 residues long. The ends lost 5 bases at V and 1 base at J; junction bases unmatched: 8. CDR1 is ENHRY, CDR2 SYGVKD, per germline. In DNA form, the CDR3 reads TGTGCCATCAGTACTAAGGACAGGGGCCGGAACACTGAAGCTTTCTTT. Amino acid sequence: CAISTKDRGRNTEAFF.

The chain combines TRBV9 with TRBJ2-3; D remains unclear. The germline V and J ends were trimmed by 0 bases and 2 bases, with 10 bases remaining between them. Germline CDR1 and CDR2: SGDLS and YYNGEE. This CDR3 contains 15 residues. CDR3 in DNA: TGTGCCAGCAGCGTAGCTCCGGGTACCACAGATACGCAGTATTTT. The encoded protein is CASSVAPGTTDTQYF. The whole variable domain, filled in from reference TRBV9 and TRBJ2-3, reads DSGVTQTPKHLITATGQRVTLRCSPRSGDLSVYWYQQSLDQGLQFLIQYYNGEERAKGNILERFSAQQFPDLHSELNLSSLELGDSALYFCASSVAPGTTDTQYFGPGTRLTVL.